This entry lists 31 T cell receptor beta chains sequenced from one sample in a study of T-cell reconstitution after alpha-beta-depleted transplantation in children (dated by TCRdb to 2015 to 2016). Library preparation used PCR. TCRdb shows the sequencer as Illumina HiSeq 2500. To normalize quantification of the TCRbeta repertoire, the TCR libraries were built with molecular barcoding that relied on unique molecular identifiers. TCRdb reran the public reads through fastp at Q25 and MiXCR, keeping productive beta chains. Duplicate CDR3 protein sequences are folded into a single record with the most common DNA and genes. The sample yields fewer than 550,000 distinct CDR3 sequences; 9.5% to 12% were counted once. The ten largest clones take up around 13% of the sample. What this sample's treatment or condition label stands for: allogeneic hematopoietic cell transplantation with graft depleted of TCRalphabeta T cells and CD19 B cells.

The sample was PBMCs, mostly from graft donor cells, taken 180 days after TCRalphabeta/CD19-depleted stem cell transplant. These receptor sequences come from a female patient between 2 and 15 years old who had a stem cell transplant for aplastic anemia, so the T cells may come from the graft donor.

The chain joins TRBV29-1 to TRBJ1-1; 7 nucleotides agree with TRBD1. With 4 bases clipped from V and 5 bases from J, the junction kept 7 bases outside the gene matches. This CDR3 comprises 13 residues. The V gene's germline CDR1 is SQVTM and CDR2 ANQGSEA. DNA of the CDR3: TGCAGCGTTGGGGAAGACAGGGTGACTGAAGCTTTCTTT. Its translation: CSVGEDRVTEAFF.

This clonotype was recorded a few times. The chain employs TRBV30 and TRBJ1-1; possibly TRBD1 for D (5 bases). In germline, CDR1 is GTSNPN, CDR2 SVGIG (reference sequence). The CDR3 spans 16 residues. V was shortened by 2 bases and J by 0 bases, with 16 bases between the two germline ends. The CDR3 sequence: CAWSYLGGSLNTEAFF. As DNA, the CDR3 is TGTGCCTGGAGTTATCTTGGGGGATCCCTGAACACTGAAGCTTTCTTT. Full variable domain (remainder filled in from reference TRBV30 and TRBJ1-1): SQTIHQWPATLVQPVGSPLSLECTVEGTSNPNLYWYRQAAGRGLQLLFYSVGIGQISSEVPQNLSASRPQDRQFILSSKKLLLSDSGFYLCAWSYLGGSLNTEAFFGQGTRLTVV.

This clonotype was counted a few times. The J gene is TRBJ2-7, the V gene TRBV5-6; D may be TRBD1 or TRBD2 (5 bases each). Trimming pared 1 base from V and 7 bases from J, leaving 15 bases between. This CDR3 region has 14 residues. The germline V gene has CDR1 SGHDT and CDR2 YYEEEE. The CDR3 DNA is TGTGCCAGCAGCTTGACGGGACCACGTGGGGAGCAGTACTTC. This sequence encodes CASSLTGPRGEQYF.

This clonotype has only a few counts. The chain links TRBV7-2 to TRBJ2-5; 9 nucleotides agree with TRBD2. Germline V CDR1 and CDR2: SGHTA, FQGNSA. The CDR3 is 15 residues long. With 2 bases clipped from V and 5 bases from J, the junction kept 6 bases outside the gene matches. The CDR3 sequence: CASSLILAGQETQYF. The CDR3 DNA sequence: TGTGCCAGCAGCTTAATTCTAGCGGGACAGGAGACCCAGTACTTC.

This clonotype has a count of ten or more. V is TRBV12-5 and J is TRBJ2-1; 7 bases agree with TRBD1. This CDR3 is 18 amino acids long. Per germline, CDR1 LGHNT and CDR2 FRNRAP. The V segment lost 0 bases and the J segment 8 bases; nucleotides outside the gene matches: 16. The CDR3 DNA reads TGTGCTAGTGGTTTGGTAAAGACAGGGTCCCTTTTGGTAGATGAGCAGTTCTTC. It specifies CASGLVKTGSLLVDEQFF.

The J gene is TRBJ2-7, the V gene TRBV29-1; the D gene is possibly TRBD2 (6 bases). The CDR3 has 15 residues. Germline CDR1 and CDR2: SQVTM and ANQGSEA. With 1 base removed from V and 2 bases from J, the gap between germline ends came to 15 bases. The CDR3 region is CSVEVGLASPYEQYF. The CDR3 DNA is TGCAGCGTTGAAGTTGGCCTAGCGTCACCCTACGAGCAGTACTTC.

This clonotype was counted between two and nine times. The chain combines TRBV12-3 or TRBV12-4 with TRBJ2-5; tentative D call: TRBD2 (5 bases). The CDR3 sequence is 14 residues long. Trimming left V 2 bases short and J 5 bases short, with 12 bases between. The CDR3 protein is CASSLSGPRETQYF. The CDR3, as DNA: TGTGCCAGCAGTTTAAGCGGCCCCCGGGAGACCCAGTACTTC.

This chain connects TRBV12-3 or TRBV12-4 to TRBJ2-5; D is possibly TRBD1 or TRBD2 (5 bases each). This CDR3 contains 16 residues. V was cut by 2 bases and J by 2 bases, with 15 bases left in between. The CDR3 protein is CASSLIGGKGQETQYF. Here the CDR3 DNA reads TGTGCCAGCAGTTTAATTGGGGGAAAGGGTCAAGAGACCCAGTACTTC.

Here the CDR3 reads CASSFYTLAGEYEQYF. The CDR3 DNA is TGTGCCAGCAGTTTTTACACACTAGCGGGGGAATACGAGCAGTACTTC. The V and J genes are TRBV12-3 or TRBV12-4 and TRBJ2-7, with TRBD2 matching 11 bases. V lost 3 bases to trimming and J lost 4 bases; unmatched junction nucleotides: 8. The CDR3 loop spans 16 amino acids.

The rearrangement joins TRBV10-3 to TRBJ2-7; no clear D gene. V was pared by 3 bases and J by 3 bases, with 6 bases between. The V gene's germline CDR1 is ENHRY and CDR2 SYGVKD. This CDR3 spans 12 amino acids. CDR3 in DNA: TGTGCCATCAGTGATGCAGGCTACGAGCAGTACGTC. Amino acid sequence: CAISDAGYEQYV.

This clonotype has more than one count but fewer than ten. The chain employs TRBV4-3 and TRBJ2-1, with D perhaps given as TRBD1 or TRBD2 (5 bases each). Trimming left V 0 bases short and J 9 bases short, with 15 bases between. Germline CDR1 reads LGHNA; CDR2 reads YSLEER. CDR3 length: 15 residues. The CDR3 DNA sequence: TGCGCCAGCAGCCAAGATTTCGGGGCCTCCCCTGAGCAGTTCTTC. It is translated as CASSQDFGASPEQFF.

The sample holds a few counts of this clonotype. The chain has TRBV20-1 and TRBJ2-2; tentative D call: TRBD2 (6 bases). Trimming shortened V by 5 bases and J by 6 bases, and 13 bases separated the two germline ends. CDR1 and CDR2 (germline): DFQATT, SNEGSKA (reference sequence). This CDR3 is 13 amino acids long. CDR3 amino acids: CSASTGVSGELFF. The CDR3 nucleotides are TGCAGTGCTTCGACGGGGGTGTCCGGGGAGCTGTTTTTT.

Concerning this clonotype itself: One junction end disagrees with the germline gene, perhaps due to a read error. The CDR3 DNA follows: TGCGCCAGCAGCCACACGAACGGACTTGATGAGCACTTCTTC. Protein: CASSHTNGLDEHFF. The genes are TRBV4-1 and TRBJ2-1; TRBD2 is a possible D gene (5 bases). This CDR3 comprises 14 residues. Germline-derived CDR1 and CDR2 are MGHRA and YSYEKL.

DNA for the CDR3: TGTGCCAGCAGCCCCCATAGTGGTCCCGTAGAAGGCTACACCTTC. This encodes CASSPHSGPVEGYTF. V gene TRBV7-2 combines with J gene TRBJ1-2; D remains unclear. Germline assignment: CDR1 SGHTA and CDR2 FQGNSA. V was clipped by 5 bases and J by 8 bases, with 21 bases between them. There are 15 residues in the CDR3.

This clonotype was seen repeatedly, ten times or more. V gene TRBV20-1 combines with J gene TRBJ2-1; 8 bases line up with TRBD2. This CDR3 has 15 residues. Losses at the gene ends were 1 base for V and 7 bases for J; bases not matched to a gene: 9. Germline CDR1 reads DFQATT; CDR2 reads SNEGSKA (reference sequence). CDR3: CSARGASGSGNEQFF. CDR3 coding DNA: TGCAGTGCTAGAGGGGCAAGCGGGAGCGGGAATGAGCAGTTCTTC.

CDR3 coding DNA: TGTGCCAGCAGCTGGGGGGCCGGGACTAGCGCCACCGGGGAGCTGTTTTTT. It is translated as CASSWGAGTSATGELFF. The chain employs TRBV5-4 and TRBJ2-2; 10 nucleotides agree with TRBD2. Germline values: CDR1 SGHNT, CDR2 YYREEE (reference sequence). J lost 4 bases, V lost 3 bases, and 9 bases had no gene match. The CDR3 spans 17 residues.

V usage is TRBV4-1 and J usage is TRBJ1-5, with D tentatively TRBD1 (6 bases). The CDR3 is 18 residues long. CDR1 MGHRA and CDR2 YSYEKL come from the germline V gene. Trimming removed 0 bases from V and 4 bases from J, with 19 bases in between. Here the CDR3 DNA reads TGCGCCAGCAGCCAAGATGCCCGATGGGGGACAAGGAATCAGCCCCAGCATTTT. Translating gives CASSQDARWGTRNQPQHF.

This sequence joins TRBV29-1 and TRBJ2-1, with 8 bases matching TRBD1. Germline V gene sequence: CDR1 SQVTM, CDR2 ANQGSEA. V was pared by 6 bases and J by 5 bases, with 9 bases of the junction left unmatched. The CDR3 is made up of 14 amino acids. The CDR3 protein is CSVRGQRADNEQFF. The CDR3 bases are TGCAGCGTCAGGGGGCAGCGGGCCGACAATGAGCAGTTCTTC.

This clonotype turned up a few times. This chain connects TRBV27 to TRBJ1-2, with D possibly matching TRBD1 (6 bases). The ends were cut back, 7 bases at V and 8 bases at J, with 20 bases in the middle. Germline-derived CDR1 and CDR2 are MNHEY and SMNVEV (reference sequence). The CDR3 runs to 14 residues. This CDR3 is CASTLRRGARGYTF. Written as DNA, the CDR3 is TGTGCCAGCACCCTCAGGCGGGGGGCGCGGGGCTACACCTTC.

This clonotype was seen at least ten times. V usage is TRBV5-1 and J usage is TRBJ2-3; tentative D call: TRBD1 (7 bases). The CDR3 has 15 amino acids. Germline V gene data show CDR1 as SGHRS and CDR2 as YFSETQ. The V gene lost 2 bases and the J gene lost 4 bases, with 14 bases spanning the gap. The DNA for the CDR3 is TGCGCCAGCAGCTTTCGGAGGGGGCTGGCAGATACGCAGTATTTT. It codes for CASSFRRGLADTQYF.

In nucleotides, the CDR3 is TGCGCCAGCAGCTTGGGATTTACGATAGCGGGAGTCGAGACCCAGTACTTC. Translating gives CASSLGFTIAGVETQYF. This rearrangement joins TRBV5-1 to TRBJ2-5; 9 bases line up with TRBD2. V trimming: 0 bases; J trimming: 5 bases; junction bases outside the gene matches: 11. The V gene's germline CDR1 is SGHRS and CDR2 YFSETQ. The CDR3 totals 17 residues. Looking up the rest from reference TRBV5-1 and TRBJ2-5 gives the full variable domain: KAGVTQTPRYLIKTRGQQVTLSCSPISGHRSVSWYQQTPGQGLQFLFEYFSETQRNKGNFPGRFSGRQFSNSRSEMNVSTLELGDSALYLCASSLGFTIAGVETQYFGPGTRLLVL.

The chain employs TRBV11-3 and TRBJ2-1; the match to TRBD2 covers 15 bases. Germline CDR1 reads SGHNT; CDR2 reads YENEEA. The V gene end was trimmed by 4 bases and the J gene end by 3 bases; junction bases not matched to a gene: 4. The CDR3 is 17 residues long. In nucleotides, the CDR3 is TGTGCCAGCAGCTCGGGACTAGCGGGAGGAGTCTACAATGAGCAGTTCTTC. Protein: CASSSGLAGGVYNEQFF.

The genes are TRBV5-1 and TRBJ2-1, with D possibly matching TRBD2 (5 bases). Germline assignment: CDR1 SGHRS and CDR2 YFSETQ. The CDR3 runs to 14 residues. The V gene lost 3 bases and the J gene lost 5 bases, with 12 bases spanning the gap. The CDR3 DNA reads as TGCGCCAGCAGCTCCCATACTAGTCACAATGAGCAGTTCTTC. Protein product: CASSSHTSHNEQFF.

In its sample, this clonotype was seen a few times. The gene calls are TRBV5-1 and TRBJ2-1; D may be TRBD2 (6 bases). Germline CDR1 SGHRS, CDR2 YFSETQ. The V end was cut by 6 bases, the J end by 0 bases, with 13 bases between. The CDR3 runs 15 residues. The CDR3 sequence is CASTERAYSYNEQFF. The CDR3 DNA sequence: TGCGCCAGCACGGAGCGGGCCTACTCCTACAATGAGCAGTTCTTC. Using reference TRBV5-1 and TRBJ2-1 for the parts outside the CDR3, the full variable domain is KAGVTQTPRYLIKTRGQQVTLSCSPISGHRSVSWYQQTPGQGLQFLFEYFSETQRNKGNFPGRFSGRQFSNSRSEMNVSTLELGDSALYLCASTERAYSYNEQFFGPGTRLTVL.

This clonotype was observed a few times. The CDR3 region is CASSLGSNAPYEQYF. The CDR3 bases are TGTGCCAGCAGTTTAGGGTCGAATGCACCTTACGAGCAGTACTTC. V and J are TRBV27 and TRBJ2-7; D unclear. CDR3 size: 15 residues. CDR1 is MNHEY and CDR2 is SMNVEV in the germline V gene (reference sequence). V was shortened by 2 bases and J by 4 bases, with 15 bases between the two germline ends.

The V call is TRBV18, the J call TRBJ2-7; D call uncertain. Germline loops: CDR1 KGHSH, CDR2 LQKENI. The CDR3 has 14 amino acids. The germline V and J ends were trimmed by 3 bases and 4 bases, with 13 bases remaining between them. Here the CDR3 reads CASSPEGNLYEQYF. As DNA, the CDR3 is TGTGCCAGCTCACCCGAAGGGAATCTTTACGAGCAGTACTTC. Full variable domain (rest looked up from reference TRBV18 and TRBJ2-7): NAGVMQNPRHLVRRRGQEARLRCSPMKGHSHVYWYRQLPEEGLKFMVYLQKENIIDESGMPKERFSAEFPKEGPSILRIQQVVRGDSAAYFCASSPEGNLYEQYFGPGTRLTVT.

In its sample, this clonotype was seen a few times. The rearrangement links TRBV10-2 to TRBJ1-2; tentative D call: TRBD1 (5 bases). The V and J ends lost 0 bases and 0 bases respectively, with 8 bases between them. Germline lookup yields CDR1 WSHSY and CDR2 SAAADI. CDR3 length: 15 residues. In DNA, the CDR3 is TGCGCCAGCAGTGAGTCGACCAGGGCTAACTATGGCTACACCTTC. Its translation: CASSESTRANYGYTF.

This clonotype has a handful of counts. This chain uses TRBV28 with TRBJ2-7; 7 bases fit TRBD1. The CDR3 sequence is 15 residues long. The germline CDR1 and CDR2 sequences are MDHEN and SYDVKM. V was clipped by 6 bases and J by 3 bases; unmatched bases: 11. As DNA, the CDR3 is TGTGCCAGCAGATCCACAGGGGCCCCACTCTACGAGCAGTACTTC. Translated, it gives CASRSTGAPLYEQYF.

This clonotype was found a few times. This CDR3 is CASSLNDGGEQYF. CDR3 nucleotides: TGCGCCAGCAGCTTGAACGATGGGGGCGAGCAGTACTTC. This rearrangement joins TRBV5-1 to TRBJ2-7; tentatively, D is TRBD1 or TRBD2 (5 bases each). V shed 1 base and J shed 6 bases, with 11 bases lying between them. CDR3 length: 13 amino acids. Germline V CDR1 and CDR2: SGHRS, YFSETQ.

The chain employs TRBV28 and TRBJ2-1, with 12 bases that match TRBD1. In germline, CDR1 is MDHEN, CDR2 SYDVKM. The CDR3 runs 16 residues. V lost 2 bases and J lost 7; bases outside the gene matches: 6. In nucleotides, the CDR3 is TGTGCCAGCAGTTTAGGGACAGGGGGCGCATTAAATGAGCAGTTCTTC. It encodes CASSLGTGGALNEQFF.

The count of this clonotype is one. The V gene is TRBV2, the J gene TRBJ1-4; weak D call: TRBD1 (6 bases). The CDR3 loop spans 18 amino acids. In germline, CDR1 is SNHLY, CDR2 FYNNEI. Between the trimmed V and J ends, which lost 11 bases and 7 bases, there was a span of 32 bases. The CDR3, as DNA: TGTGCCTTCAGTTTGGAATCTTTATCGGGGGCAGTTAGTGAAAAACTGTTTTTT. This codes for CAFSLESLSGAVSEKLFF.